Below, 16 T cell receptor beta chains from the same sample are listed, as sequenced in a study of blood T cells in healthy people across ages (dated by TCRdb to between 2014 and 2017). Receptors were amplified or captured by 5' RACE. TCRdb names Illumina HiSeq 2500 as the instrument used. A second PCR of about 7 to 12 cycles was run with a J-beta primer mix and a sample-barcoded 5' primer. TCRdb itself trimmed the public reads at Q25 with fastp, ran MiXCR and retained productive beta chains. When rows share a CDR3 protein, they turn into one entry using the most common DNA and genes. The sample yields hundreds of thousands of distinct CDR3 sequences; roughly 50% were counted once. The ten largest clones represent about 26% of the sample. The sequencing input was blood. The source is a man aged 40-50 years in good health.

The gene calls are TRBV4-2 and TRBJ2-3; the D gene is possibly TRBD2 (7 bases). Germline CDR1 reads LGHNA; CDR2 reads YNFKEQ. This CDR3 region has 18 residues. Between the trimmed V and J ends, which lost 1 base and 1 base, there was a span of 18 bases. The CDR3 nucleotides are TGTGCCAGCAGCCAAGCCTTGGGGGGGCGCAAGGGCACAGATACGCAGTATTTT. Translated, it gives CASSQALGGRKGTDTQYF.

The genes are TRBV28 and TRBJ1-3, with D uncertain. Germline V gene data show CDR1 as MDHEN and CDR2 as SYDVKM. This CDR3 is 17 amino acids long. Trimming removed 1 base at V and 1 base at J, with 14 bases between. Here the CDR3 DNA reads TGTGCCAGCAGTTTATTCGCGCATGGCCAATCTGGAAACACCATATATTTT. Residues: CASSLFAHGQSGNTIYF. Based on the CDR3 plus reference TRBV28 and TRBJ1-3, the full variable domain is DVKVTQSSRYLVKRTGEKVFLECVQDMDHENMFWYRQDPGLGLRLIYFSYDVKMKEKGDIPEGYSVSREKKERFSLILESASTNQTSMYLCASSLFAHGQSGNTIYFGEGSWLTVV.

V usage is TRBV7-2 and J usage is TRBJ2-5; D not resolved. The J call is uncertain, as TRBJ2-7 better fits the DNA end. This CDR3 is built from 14 residues. CDR1 SGHTA and CDR2 FQGNSA come from the germline V gene. The CDR3: CASSAGGRDYEQYF. In DNA form, the CDR3 reads TGTGCCAGCAGCGCAGGTGGAAGAGACTACGAGCAGTACTTC.

This chain links TRBV28 with TRBJ2-7; 8 bases align to TRBD1. The CDR3 is 15 amino acids. Germline assignment: CDR1 MDHEN and CDR2 SYDVKM. After removal of 2 bases from V and 3 bases from J, the junction contained 6 bases not matched to a gene. The CDR3 reads CASSLPTGAYYEQYF. The CDR3, as DNA: TGTGCCAGCAGTTTACCGACAGGGGCCTACTACGAGCAGTACTTC.

Concerning this clonotype itself: A much larger clone is a single base away; this may be a read error. The V and J genes are TRBV12-3 or TRBV12-4 and TRBJ1-4; weak D call: TRBD1 (5 bases). The CDR3 consists of 12 residues. This CDR3 is CASSFGGERLFF. The CDR3 DNA reads as TGTGCCAGCAGTTTCGGGGGTGAAAGACTGTTTTTT.

This clonotype was observed a few times. The rearrangement joins TRBV29-1 to TRBJ2-5; 9 bases match TRBD1. The J call may be incorrect, as the DNA end agrees better with TRBJ2-7. The germline V gene has CDR1 SQVTM and CDR2 ANQGSEA. The CDR3 loop spans 12 amino acids. DNA of the CDR3: TGCAGCACAAGGACAGGGGTTGACGAGCAGTACTTC. Translation gives CSTRTGVDEQYF.

The chain recombines TRBV5-5 with TRBJ2-7; 13 bases are shared with TRBD2. The germline V gene encodes CDR1 SGHKS and CDR2 YYEKEE (reference sequence). CDR3 size: 19 residues. V was pared by 2 bases and J by 3 bases, with 14 bases of the junction left unmatched. The CDR3 sequence: CASSFSRGRRTSGSYEQYF. DNA of the CDR3: TGTGCCAGCAGCTTCAGCAGGGGGCGTCGGACTAGCGGGAGCTACGAGCAGTACTTC.

The chain has TRBV9 and TRBJ2-2; perhaps D is TRBD1 or TRBD2 (5 bases each). The V end lost 0 bases, the J end lost 6 bases, and 9 bases lay between the germline ends. Germline CDR1 is SGDLS and CDR2 is YYNGEE. This CDR3 has 14 residues. CDR3 region: CASSVGGAPGELFF. The DNA for the CDR3 is TGTGCCAGCAGCGTAGGAGGGGCCCCCGGGGAGCTGTTTTTT.

The rearrangement uses TRBV7-3 and TRBJ2-5, with a tentative D call TRBD2 (5 bases). This CDR3 region has 15 residues. The V gene's germline CDR1 is SGHTA and CDR2 FQGTGA. Trimming left V 3 bases short and J 1 base short, with 12 bases between. The CDR3 DNA sequence: TGTGCCAGCAGCTTGACGGGGAGCCCCCAAGAGACCCAGTACTTC. Translation gives CASSLTGSPQETQYF.

This chain links TRBV9 with TRBJ2-3; 7 bases are a match to TRBD2. V was pared by 6 bases and J by 0 bases, with 7 bases of the junction left unmatched. The CDR3 is 15 residues long. Germline V lookup: CDR1 SGDLS, CDR2 YYNGEE. The CDR3 loop is CASTAGATSTDTQYF. CDR3 bases: TGTGCCAGCACTGCGGGAGCCACTAGCACAGATACGCAGTATTTT.

The genes are TRBV7-2 and TRBJ2-4; D assignment may be TRBD1 or TRBD2 (5 bases each). Germline CDR1 is SGHTA and CDR2 is FQGNSA. This CDR3 comprises 16 residues. The ends were cut back, 0 bases at V and 0 bases at J, with 9 bases in the middle. CDR3: CASSLAGTVAKNIQYF. CDR3 DNA sequence: TGTGCCAGCAGCTTAGCGGGGACGGTAGCCAAAAACATTCAGTACTTC.

The chain couples TRBV6-1 to TRBJ1-2; no definite D call. V was cut by 1 base and J by 8 bases, with 8 bases left in between. The CDR3 covers 12 residues. Germline-derived CDR1 and CDR2 are MNHNS and SASEGT. The DNA for the CDR3 is TGTGCCAGCAGTGAAGGAAGGGTGGGCTACACCTTC. It codes for CASSEGRVGYTF.

The V call is TRBV29-1, the J call TRBJ2-4; possibly TRBD1 for D (5 bases). The CDR3 runs 15 residues. Germline lookup yields CDR1 SQVTM and CDR2 ANQGSEA. V lost 5 bases, J lost 1 base, and 15 bases lay in between. CDR3 sequence reads: CSVYQGVGAKNIQYF. CDR3 nucleotide sequence: TGCAGCGTTTATCAGGGCGTGGGGGCCAAAAACATTCAGTACTTC.

This chain connects TRBV6-1 to TRBJ2-2; tentative D call: TRBD1 (6 bases). V dropped 8 bases and J dropped 5 bases, with 18 bases sitting between them. CDR1 is MNHNS and CDR2 is SASEGT in the germline V gene. The CDR3 is 15 amino acids. Written as DNA, the CDR3 is TGTGCCAGCCTGGCAGGCATGGGACAAACCGGGGAGCTGTTTTTT. Its translation is CASLAGMGQTGELFF.

This clonotype was seen only once. The chain employs TRBV28 and TRBJ1-1; D remains unclear. Germline V gives CDR1 MDHEN, CDR2 SYDVKM. The CDR3 runs to 15 residues. Trimming took 2 bases from V and 3 from J, leaving 13 bases between them. CDR3 bases: TGTGCCAGCAGTTTAAGAGGAGGCAGTCACACTGAAGCTTTCTTT. Translated: CASSLRGGSHTEAFF.

V and J are TRBV27 and TRBJ2-7, with 8 bases that match TRBD2. J gave up 2 bases and V 4 bases, and 16 bases lay outside the gene matches. This CDR3 is built from 18 residues. The V gene's germline CDR1 is MNHEY and CDR2 SMNVEV (reference sequence). CDR3 protein: CASSSLKGLVSTTYEQYF. The CDR3 DNA reads TGTGCCAGCAGTTCTCTAAAGGGACTAGTATCAACAACCTACGAGCAGTACTTC.